These 23 T cell receptor beta chains were all obtained from the same sample, sequenced in a study of cytomegalovirus exposure and HLA in healthy donors. With 60 Vbeta and 13 Jbeta primers, the PCR was carried out. Sequencing used immunoSEQ multiplex PCR; TCRdb keeps in-frame clones, though not all of them. The data show approximately 130,000 clones, more than 65% seen once. The sequenced material came from PBMCs. Every receptor here comes from a young woman in good health and CMV-seronegative.

This chain links TRBV9 with TRBJ1-2; D gene uncertain. CDR1 and CDR2 from the germline V gene are SGDLS and YYNGEE. V lost 4 bases to trimming and J lost 6 bases, with 10 bases between them. The CDR3 has 12 amino acids. The chain's CDR3 is CASSTGGHGYTF. CDR3 coding DNA: TGTGCCAGCAGCACCGGAGGGCATGGCTACACCTTC.

The chain combines TRBV4-3 with TRBJ2-3; the match to TRBD2 covers 14 bases. V lost 0 bases to trimming and J lost 1 base; unmatched junction nucleotides: 9. This CDR3 region has 20 residues. Germline-derived CDR1 and CDR2 are LGHNA and YSLEER. In nucleotides, the CDR3 is TGCGCCAGCAGCCAAGATTTCGGACTAGCGGGGGGCCCGGGCACAGATACGCAGTATTTT. This encodes CASSQDFGLAGGPGTDTQYF.

CDR3 nucleotide sequence: TGTGCCAGCTCAGCGGGGGGGGAGACCCAGTACTTC. Translation gives CASSAGGETQYF. The gene calls are TRBV18 and TRBJ2-5; 9 positions match TRBD2. Germline assignment: CDR1 KGHSH and CDR2 LQKENI. Unmatched junction bases numbered 0, after V lost 5 bases and J lost 5 bases. This CDR3 has 12 residues.

The chain uses TRBV19 and TRBJ2-2; the D gene is possibly TRBD1 (5 bases). CDR1 and CDR2 from the germline V gene are LNHDA and SQIVND (reference sequence). Trimming left V 8 bases short and J 0 bases short, with 10 bases between. The CDR3 covers 14 residues. DNA of the CDR3: TGTGCCAGTCGTGGACAATCGAACACCGGGGAGCTGTTTTTT. Its translation is CASRGQSNTGELFF.

The V gene is TRBV7-2, the J gene TRBJ1-4; D is possibly TRBD1 (5 bases). Germline CDR1 SGHTA, CDR2 FQGNSA. V lost 5 bases, J lost 8 bases, and 15 bases lay in between. CDR3 length: 14 residues. CDR3 bases: TGTGCCAGCAGCCCTCAGGGTTTAGGGGAAAAACTGTTTTTT. This codes for CASSPQGLGEKLFF. The full variable domain, in which reference TRBV7-2 and TRBJ1-4 provide the parts outside the CDR3, is GAGVSQSPSNKVTEKGKDVELRCDPISGHTALYWYRQSLGQGLEFLIYFQGNSAPDKSGLPSDRFSAERTGGSVSTLTIQRTQQEDSAVYLCASSPQGLGEKLFFGSGTQLSVL.

This chain links TRBV9 with TRBJ1-1, with TRBD1 as a possible D gene (5 bases). Germline CDR1 and CDR2: SGDLS and YYNGEE. CDR3 length equals 14 residues. Deletions cut 4 bases from V and 0 bases from J, with 10 bases between. CDR3 nucleotide sequence: TGTGCCAGCAGCTGGTCGGGGGTGAACACTGAAGCTTTCTTT. Amino acids: CASSWSGVNTEAFF.

The chain employs TRBV19 and TRBJ1-1; 10 positions agree with TRBD1. From germline, CDR1 is LNHDA and CDR2 SQIVND (reference sequence). The CDR3 runs 15 residues. Germline trimming cut 3 bases from V and 4 bases from J; bases unmatched to any gene: 5. In DNA form, the CDR3 reads TGTGCCAGTAGTATTGGGGACAGGGGACTCACTGAAGCTTTCTTT. Its protein product is CASSIGDRGLTEAFF.

The rearrangement uses TRBV4-1 and TRBJ2-4; possible D gene TRBD1, 6 bases. This CDR3 has 16 amino acids. Trimming pared 3 bases from V and 7 bases from J, leaving 19 bases between. Germline lookup yields CDR1 MGHRA and CDR2 YSYEKL. CDR3 coding DNA: TGCGCCAGCAGCCACTACTGGGGGACATCAACTAACATTCAGTACTTC. It is translated as CASSHYWGTSTNIQYF.

V gene TRBV11-2 combines with J gene TRBJ2-2, with a weak D call TRBD1 (5 bases). There are 14 residues in the CDR3. The V and J ends lost 5 bases and 5 bases respectively, with 12 bases between them. The germline gives CDR1 SGHAT, CDR2 FQNNGV. For the CDR3, the DNA is TGTGCCAGCAGCGGACAAGGGGTTACCGGGGAGCTGTTTTTT. Translated: CASSGQGVTGELFF.

In its sample, this clone was seen a few times. CDR3 region: CASSLQGTDGYTF. The DNA for the CDR3 is TGTGCCAGCAGCTTACAGGGGACCGATGGCTACACCTTC. The V gene is TRBV2, the J gene TRBJ1-2, with TRBD1 matching over 7 bases. The CDR3 runs 13 residues. CDR1 is SNHLY and CDR2 is FYNNEI in the germline V gene. Trimming took 6 bases from V and 6 from J; bases not matched to a gene: 7.

The sample holds a few counts of this clone. The chain carries TRBV27 and TRBJ2-7, with 12 bases lining up with TRBD2. Germline-derived CDR1 and CDR2 are MNHEY and SMNVEV (reference sequence). The CDR3 spans 17 residues. V shed 2 bases, J shed 0 bases, and the junction held 5 bases outside the gene matches. CDR3 sequence reads: CASSLVLAGGPSYEQYF. The DNA for the CDR3 is TGTGCCAGCAGTTTAGTACTAGCGGGGGGTCCCTCCTACGAGCAGTACTTC.

J is TRBJ2-7 and V is TRBV5-1; D gene uncertain. CDR3 length equals 14 residues. Trimming left V 1 base short and J 3 bases short, with 11 bases between. Germline V CDR1 and CDR2: SGHRS, YFSETQ. The CDR3 sequence: CASSLRGRVYEQYF. CDR3 DNA sequence: TGCGCCAGCAGCTTGAGAGGCAGAGTCTACGAGCAGTACTTC.

This chain uses TRBV7-2 with TRBJ1-6; D is unresolved. The CDR3 covers 17 residues. Trimming cost V 1 base and J 0 bases, with 10 bases left between them. Germline V gives CDR1 SGHTA, CDR2 FQGNSA. This CDR3 reads CASSLDPGNSYNSPLHF. DNA of the CDR3: TGTGCCAGCAGCTTAGACCCGGGTAACTCCTATAATTCACCCCTCCACTTT.

The chain links TRBV4-2 to TRBJ2-5, with 7 bases lining up with TRBD1. The CDR3 has 16 residues. Germline assignment: CDR1 LGHNA and CDR2 YNFKEQ. The junction had 11 bases not matched to a gene; V was cut back by 0 bases and J by 7 bases. The DNA for the CDR3 is TGTGCCAGCAGCCAAGATGTTGGACAGGCGAGTGGGACCCAGTACTTC. Protein: CASSQDVGQASGTQYF.

The chain links TRBV9 to TRBJ2-7, with 7 bases aligning to TRBD1. Germline assignment: CDR1 SGDLS and CDR2 YYNGEE. The CDR3 sequence is 17 residues long. The J segment lost 6 bases and the V segment lost 3 bases, leaving 18 bases of the junction unmatched. The CDR3 DNA reads as TGTGCCAGCAGCGCCCAATACTTGACAGGGTACTCCGCCGAGCAGTACTTC. It codes for CASSAQYLTGYSAEQYF.

This sequence joins TRBV7-8 and TRBJ1-2; the D is unclear. Germline V gene sequence: CDR1 SGHVS, CDR2 FQNEAQ. Trimming left V 5 bases short and J 8 bases short, with 15 bases between. The CDR3 is 13 amino acids. The CDR3 loop is CASSLAFRNGYTF. The CDR3 DNA follows: TGTGCCAGCAGCCTGGCTTTTCGAAACGGCTACACCTTC.

The chain employs TRBV10-1 and TRBJ2-1; the match to TRBD2 covers 11 bases. The CDR3 length is 17 residues. CDR1 and CDR2 from the germline V gene are WNHNN and SYGVQD (reference sequence). Germline trimming cut 3 bases from V and 7 bases from J; bases unmatched to any gene: 11. The CDR3 nucleotides read TGCGCCAGCAGTGACCGGGTACTAGCGGGAGTGCTGAATGAGCAGTTCTTC. This gives the protein CASSDRVLAGVLNEQFF.

V gene TRBV19 combines with J gene TRBJ1-5; D is perhaps TRBD1 (5 bases). V lost 3 bases to trimming and J lost 5 bases, with 11 bases between them. The germline CDR1 and CDR2 sequences are LNHDA and SQIVND (reference sequence). The length of the CDR3 is 14 residues. The CDR3 region has the DNA TGTGCCAGTAGTATCACAGGACAACATCAGCCCCAGCATTTT. Translating gives CASSITGQHQPQHF.

The chain employs TRBV5-1 and TRBJ2-7; tentative D call: TRBD2 (7 bases). The germline V and J ends were trimmed by 7 bases and 7 bases, with 21 bases remaining between them. The CDR3 covers 14 residues. Germline CDR1 reads SGHRS; CDR2 reads YFSETQ. The CDR3 DNA follows: TGCGCCAGCCGACAAGTTGGGGGGGCGGGGGAGCAGTACTTC. Translation gives CASRQVGGAGEQYF.

Of note for this clone: In the same sample, other DNA sequences code for this CDR3. The chain recombines TRBV18 with TRBJ1-1; D gene unclear. CDR1 and CDR2 from the germline V gene are KGHSH and LQKENI. The length of the CDR3 is 13 residues. V shed 2 bases and J shed 0 bases, with 4 bases lying between them. This CDR3 is CASSPTVNTEAFF. DNA of the CDR3: TGTGCCAGCTCACCAACGGTGAACACTGAAGCTTTCTTT.

V usage is TRBV19 and J usage is TRBJ2-7, with a possible D match to TRBD1 (6 bases). V shed 5 bases and J shed 5 bases, with 13 bases lying between them. The V gene's germline CDR1 is LNHDA and CDR2 SQIVND (reference sequence). This CDR3 spans 13 amino acids. The CDR3 sequence is CASSGQGPHEQYF. Here the CDR3 DNA reads TGTGCCAGTAGTGGGCAGGGGCCCCACGAGCAGTACTTC.

V and J are TRBV6-5 and TRBJ1-1; D possibly corresponds to TRBD1 (6 bases). The germline V and J ends were trimmed by 0 bases and 5 bases, with 16 bases remaining between them. The CDR3 contains 16 residues. CDR1 is MNHEY, CDR2 SVGAGI, per germline. This CDR3 reads CASSYSSAGVRTEAFF. CDR3 DNA sequence: TGTGCCAGCAGTTACTCGTCAGCAGGGGTAAGGACTGAAGCTTTCTTT.

The rearrangement uses TRBV2 and TRBJ1-1; perhaps TRBD1 as D (6 bases). Germline CDR1 SNHLY, CDR2 FYNNEI. This CDR3 comprises 14 residues. V dropped 6 bases and J dropped 5 bases, with 16 bases sitting between them. The CDR3 DNA is TGTGCCAGCAGGTTTGACAGGCCGGGAACTGAAGCTTTCTTT. Translation: CASRFDRPGTEAFF.